These 17 T cell receptor beta chains were all obtained from the same sample, sequenced in a study of cytomegalovirus exposure and HLA in healthy donors. Researchers ran the PCR with 60 Vbeta and 13 Jbeta primers. The method was immunoSEQ multiplex PCR; TCRdb's version includes in-frame clones alone and lacks a portion of them. The data contain around 170,000 clones, 82% of them seen just once; the ten biggest clones take up roughly 0.75%. What was sequenced was PBMCs. These receptors were obtained from a woman aged 18-29 years in good health and CMV-seronegative.

The chain joins TRBV5-1 to TRBJ2-5, with 7 positions matching TRBD1. Losses at the gene ends were 2 bases for V and 1 base for J; bases not matched to a gene: 2. In germline, CDR1 is SGHRS, CDR2 YFSETQ. The CDR3 consists of 14 residues. CDR3 DNA sequence: TGCGCCAGCAGCTTCAACAGGGGCCAAGAGACCCAGTACTTC. It codes for CASSFNRGQETQYF. Full variable domain (outside the CDR3, taken from reference TRBV5-1 and TRBJ2-5): KAGVTQTPRYLIKTRGQQVTLSCSPISGHRSVSWYQQTPGQGLQFLFEYFSETQRNKGNFPGRFSGRQFSNSRSEMNVSTLELGDSALYLCASSFNRGQETQYFGPGTRLLVL.

The chain carries TRBV5-4 and TRBJ2-5; possibly TRBD2 for D (7 bases). The V gene's germline CDR1 is SGHNT and CDR2 YYREEE (reference sequence). Trimming pared 0 bases from V and 7 bases from J, leaving 16 bases between. The CDR3 has 15 amino acids. DNA of the CDR3: TGTGCCAGCAGCTTGGGGGGCGGACTAGGGGGGACCCAGTACTTC. Its protein is CASSLGGGLGGTQYF.

V gene TRBV18 combines with J gene TRBJ1-3; D not certain. From germline, CDR1 is KGHSH and CDR2 LQKENI. V lost 3 bases and J lost 4, with 7 bases in between. The CDR3 consists of 13 residues. CDR3 sequence reads: CASSPSSGNTIYF. CDR3 nucleotide sequence: TGTGCCAGCTCACCGAGCTCCGGAAACACCATATATTTT.

The chain recombines TRBV10-1 with TRBJ2-2; the D gene is possibly TRBD2 (6 bases). With 6 bases removed from V and 8 bases from J, the gap between germline ends came to 25 bases. CDR1 is WNHNN, CDR2 SYGVQD, per germline (reference sequence). The CDR3 has 17 amino acids. The CDR3, as DNA: TGCGCCAGCAGCCTATACCCGGGCCCCGGGGACTCGGGGGAGCTGTTTTTT. Amino acids: CASSLYPGPGDSGELFF.

V usage is TRBV28 and J usage is TRBJ1-2; D gene ambiguous. The CDR3 totals 12 residues. Trimming pared 5 bases from V and 8 bases from J, leaving 12 bases between. The germline V gene has CDR1 MDHEN and CDR2 SYDVKM. The CDR3 coding sequence is TGTGCCAGCAGTATGACACTTTCCGGCTACACCTTC. This sequence encodes CASSMTLSGYTF.

V usage is TRBV6-6 and J usage is TRBJ1-2; TRBD1 matches at 8 bases. This CDR3 comprises 14 residues. Per the germline V gene, CDR1 is MNHNY and CDR2 is SVGAGI (reference sequence). Losses at the gene ends were 0 bases for V and 6 bases for J; bases not matched to a gene: 3. The CDR3, as DNA: TGTGCCAGCAGTTACTCAGACAGGGGACATGGCTACACCTTC. This encodes CASSYSDRGHGYTF.

J is TRBJ2-3 and V is TRBV2, with 7 bases fitting TRBD1. V lost 5 bases, J lost 1 base, and 6 bases stayed unmatched. CDR1 and CDR2 (germline): SNHLY, FYNNEI. The CDR3 extends over 15 amino acids. CDR3 in amino acids: CASSPQGSGTDTQYF. The CDR3, as DNA: TGTGCCAGCAGTCCACAGGGGTCGGGCACAGATACGCAGTATTTT.

This sequence joins TRBV27 and TRBJ2-2, with 11 bases lining up with TRBD2. The junction had 9 bases not matched to a gene; V was cut back by 5 bases and J by 4 bases. The V gene's germline CDR1 is MNHEY and CDR2 SMNVEV (reference sequence). CDR3 length equals 17 residues. CDR3 DNA: TGTGCCAGCAGTCCCTTAGCGGGGGGGCCCGGCACCGGGGAGCTGTTTTTT. As protein: CASSPLAGGPGTGELFF.

The chain has TRBV6-6 and TRBJ2-2; no definite D call. CDR1 MNHNY and CDR2 SVGAGI come from the germline V gene (reference sequence). The V end was cut by 6 bases, the J end by 1 base, with 12 bases between. The CDR3 runs to 15 residues. The DNA of the CDR3 is TGTGCCAGCAGGTTACCGACTGGGAACACCGGGGAGCTGTTTTTT. Its protein is CASRLPTGNTGELFF.

The sample holds one count of this clone. This chain connects TRBV6-5 to TRBJ1-3; D ambiguous. V was cut by 0 bases and J by 0 bases, with 6 bases left in between. Germline-derived CDR1 and CDR2 are MNHEY and SVGAGI. This CDR3 contains 15 residues. CDR3 in amino acids: CASSYSRYSGNTIYF. The DNA of the CDR3 is TGTGCCAGCAGTTACTCCAGATACTCTGGAAACACCATATATTTT.

The chain combines TRBV6-5 with TRBJ2-7, with 7 bases identical to TRBD1. Losses at the gene ends were 5 bases for V and 3 bases for J; bases not matched to a gene: 7. There are 14 residues in the CDR3. Germline values: CDR1 MNHEY, CDR2 SVGAGI. CDR3 sequence reads: CASSRTGSNYEQYF. CDR3 DNA sequence: TGTGCCAGCAGTAGGACAGGTTCTAACTACGAGCAGTACTTC.

The chain recombines TRBV29-1 with TRBJ1-1; tentative D call: TRBD1 (5 bases). This CDR3 has 13 residues. From germline, CDR1 is SQVTM and CDR2 ANQGSEA. Trimming shortened V by 1 base and J by 1 base, and 7 bases separated the two germline ends. The CDR3 protein is CSVEVTENTEAFF. DNA of the CDR3: TGCAGCGTTGAAGTGACAGAGAACACTGAAGCTTTCTTT.

V usage is TRBV6-5 and J usage is TRBJ1-1, with D hard to call. Germline V CDR1 and CDR2: MNHEY, SVGAGI. The CDR3 sequence is 12 residues long. With 5 bases removed from V and 8 bases from J, the gap between germline ends came to 12 bases. CDR3 DNA sequence: TGTGCCAGCAGTGCCGGGGTGGGCGAAGCTTTCTTT. This sequence encodes CASSAGVGEAFF.

This sequence joins TRBV21-1 and TRBJ2-1; the table names TRBD2, a call not compared with the DNA. TRBV21-1 is a pseudogene segment. The CDR3 runs 13 residues. The CDR3 DNA follows: TGTGCCAGCCCGCAGAGGTCCTACAATGAGCAGTTCTTC. Protein: CASPQRSYNEQFF.

The chain is built from TRBV7-6 and TRBJ2-3; 9 positions agree with TRBD2. The CDR3 loop spans 15 amino acids. Germline CDR1 and CDR2: SGHVS and FNYEAQ. The V gene end was trimmed by 0 bases and the J gene end by 6 bases; junction bases not matched to a gene: 4. DNA for the CDR3: TGTGCCAGCAGCTTAGCGGCGGGGGGGGTGGATACGCAGTATTTT. Residues: CASSLAAGGVDTQYF.

This chain uses TRBV7-9 with TRBJ2-5, with D tentatively TRBD1 (6 bases). The CDR3 consists of 17 residues. Trimming took off 3 bases at V and 6 bases at J, with 23 bases between the two ends. CDR1 and CDR2 (germline): SEHNR, FQNEAQ (reference sequence). The CDR3 region is CASSFILTGRPTQTQYF. CDR3 coding DNA: TGTGCCAGCAGCTTTATCCTCACAGGGCGCCCTACGCAGACCCAGTACTTC.

This sequence joins TRBV7-2 and TRBJ2-4, with a weak D call TRBD1 (5 bases). This CDR3 is built from 16 residues. The V end was cut by 0 bases, the J end by 1 base, with 10 bases between. Germline-derived CDR1 and CDR2 are SGHTA and FQGNSA. The CDR3 DNA follows: TGTGCCAGCAGCTTAGCAGGGGCGTCGGCCAAAAACATTCAGTACTTC. As protein: CASSLAGASAKNIQYF.